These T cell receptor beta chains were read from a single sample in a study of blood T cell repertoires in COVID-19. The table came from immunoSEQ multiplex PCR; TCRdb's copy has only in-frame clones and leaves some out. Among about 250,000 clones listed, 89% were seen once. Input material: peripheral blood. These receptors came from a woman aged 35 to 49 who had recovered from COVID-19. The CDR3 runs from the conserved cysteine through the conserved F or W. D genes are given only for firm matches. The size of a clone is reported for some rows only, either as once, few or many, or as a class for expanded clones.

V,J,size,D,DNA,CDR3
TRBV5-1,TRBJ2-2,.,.,TGCGCCAGCAGCTTGGAGCCGGGAGCCACCGGGGAGCTGTTTTTT,CASSLEPGATGELFF
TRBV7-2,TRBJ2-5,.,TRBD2,TGTGCCAGCAGCCCGGGGATTCGAGCGGGGAGCGGAGAGACCCAGTACTTC,CASSPGIRAGSGETQYF
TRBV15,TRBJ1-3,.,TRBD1,TGTGCCACCAGCGAGACATGGCAGGGGGCATCTGGAAACACCATATATTTT,CATSETWQGASGNTIYF
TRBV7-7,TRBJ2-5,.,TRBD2,TGTGCCAGCAGCTTATTCGCTAGCGGGACAGCAGAGACCCAGTACTTC,CASSLFASGTAETQYF
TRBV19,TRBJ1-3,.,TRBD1,TGTGCCACGGGACAGCTAGGAAACACCATATATTTT,CATGQLGNTIYF
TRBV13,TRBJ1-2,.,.,TGTGCCAGCAGCTTAGTAGATTTGGGGGCGGTTGGCTACACCTTC,CASSLVDLGAVGYTF
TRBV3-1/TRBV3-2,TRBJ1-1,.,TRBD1,TGTGCCAGCAGCCTGAGGGGAGCCTCGGACAGGGGGAACACTGAAGCTTTCTTT,CASSLRGASDRGNTEAFF
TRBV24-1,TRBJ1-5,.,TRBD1,TGTGCCACCAGTGATACCGGGACAGATCAGCCCCAGCATTTT,CATSDTGTDQPQHF
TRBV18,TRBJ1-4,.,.,TGTGCCAGCTCGCAAAAGATGGCCGAAAAACTGTTTTTT,CASSQKMAEKLFF
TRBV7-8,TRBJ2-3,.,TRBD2,TGTGCCAGCGGGGAGGGCCCAGATACGCAGTATTTT,CASGEGPDTQYF
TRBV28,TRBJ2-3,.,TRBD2,TGTGCCAGCAGTTTCCTCGGGGGGGGATTGACAGATACGCAGTATTTT,CASSFLGGGLTDTQYF
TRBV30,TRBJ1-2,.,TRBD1,TGTGCCTGGAGGCGAACGGTATTGGACAGGGGGTTCTATGGCTACACCTTC,CAWRRTVLDRGFYGYTF
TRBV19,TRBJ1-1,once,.,TGTGCCAGTAGTATACGGCAGGGTAGTACTGAAGCTTTCTTT,CASSIRQGSTEAFF
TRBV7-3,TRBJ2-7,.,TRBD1,TGTGCCAGCAGCCCGGGACAGGGGGTGGGTGAGCAGTACTTC,CASSPGQGVGEQYF
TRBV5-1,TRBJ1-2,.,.,TGCGCCAGCAGCAATAACCGACAGGTTTATGGCTACACCTTC,CASSNNRQVYGYTF
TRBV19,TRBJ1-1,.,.,TGTGCCAGTAGTATAAGCAGGGCCGGCACTGAAGCTTTCTTT,CASSISRAGTEAFF
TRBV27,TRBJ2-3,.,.,TGTGCCAGCAGTCCCCGGACTAGCACAGATACGCAGTATTTT,CASSPRTSTDTQYF
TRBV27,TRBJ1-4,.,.,TGTGCCAGCAGTCAAAGGGACGGGAGAAATGAAAAACTGTTTTTT,CASSQRDGRNEKLFF
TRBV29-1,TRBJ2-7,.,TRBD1,TGCAGCGTTGAGAATGGGCAGGGGGCCCACGAGCAGTACTTC,CSVENGQGAHEQYF
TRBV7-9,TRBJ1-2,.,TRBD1,TGTGCCAGCAGCTTATCCGCAGGGGGCAGCTATGGCTACACCTTC,CASSLSAGGSYGYTF
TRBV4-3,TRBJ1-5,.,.,TGCGCCAGCAGCCAAGACAGGTCCAATCAGCCCCAGCATTTT,CASSQDRSNQPQHF
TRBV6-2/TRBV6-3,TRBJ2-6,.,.,TGTGCCAGCAGTTACTCGCCGGATGCCTCGAGGAGAGCCGGGGCCAACGTCCTGACTTTC,CASSYSPDASRRAGANVLTF
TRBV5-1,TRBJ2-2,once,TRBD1,TGCGCCAGCAGCCGGGACAGGGGACCCGGGGAGCTGTTTTTT,CASSRDRGPGELFF
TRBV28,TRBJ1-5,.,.,TGTGCCAGCACTTCGTCCAGGCAGCCCCAGCATTTT,CASTSSRQPQHF
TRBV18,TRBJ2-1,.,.,TGTGCCAGCTCCCGGTGGAAGATGGAGGGAATCGATGAGCAGTTCTTC,CASSRWKMEGIDEQFF
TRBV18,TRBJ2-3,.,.,TGTGCCAGCTCACCAACAGGTGCAGATACGCAGTATTTT,CASSPTGADTQYF
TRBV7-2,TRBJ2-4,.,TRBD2,TGTGCCAGCAGCTTAGTTGGAATGGCCGGGACTAGGCCAAACATTCAGTACTTC,CASSLVGMAGTRPNIQYF
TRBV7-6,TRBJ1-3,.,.,TGTGCCAGCAGCTTAGGCAGGGGCTCTGGAAACACCATATATTTT,CASSLGRGSGNTIYF
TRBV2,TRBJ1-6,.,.,TGTGCCAGCAGGAGTCACAGTCCACCCCTCCACTTT,CASRSHSPPLHF
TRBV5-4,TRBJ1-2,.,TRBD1,TGTGCCAGCAGCGCGGACAGGAACAACTATGGCTACACCTTC,CASSADRNNYGYTF
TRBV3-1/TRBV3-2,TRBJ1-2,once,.,TGTGCCAGCAGCCAACTTACAGATAACTATGGCTACACCTTC,CASSQLTDNYGYTF
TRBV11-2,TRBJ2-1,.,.,TGTGCCAGCAGCTCCGGAGGAGGGGGCTCCGATGAGCAGTTCTTC,CASSSGGGGSDEQFF
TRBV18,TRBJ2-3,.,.,TGTGCCAGCTCACCGCCGGGAACCTTCCAAGATACGCAGTATTTT,CASSPPGTFQDTQYF
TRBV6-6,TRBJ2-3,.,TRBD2,TGTGCCAGCAGGGGACTACCTGCTCTCCCAGCAGATACGCAGTATTTT,CASRGLPALPADTQYF
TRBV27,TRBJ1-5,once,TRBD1,TGTGCCAGCAGTCCCGGGACAGAATCAGCCCCGGGCTTT,CASSPGTESAPGF
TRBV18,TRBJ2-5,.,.,TGTGCCAGCTCCCCTTATCAAGAGACCCAGTACTTC,CASSPYQETQYF
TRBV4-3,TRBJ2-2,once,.,TGCGCCAGCAGCCTACTACCAAACTTGAACACCGGGGAGCTGTTTTTT,CASSLLPNLNTGELFF